This T cell receptor beta chain comes out of a study of T cell responses to AZD1222 COVID-19 vaccine (dated by TCRdb to about 2021). Regarding the study in general: A total of about 230 trial participants underwent TCR sequencing, of whom 207 received two doses of AZD1222 and about 26 received two doses of the MenACWY control vaccine. Enrollment into the trials was organized by age into subgroups of 18-55, 56-69 and 70-plus years, and those subgroups contained 148, 28 and 57 TCR-sequenced participants, respectively.

The CDR3 regions of human TCRbeta chains were analyzed by immunosequencing. As for the authors' bioinformatics: TCRs in the repertoires were compared against a reference library of SARS-CoV-2-specific TCRs that had been generated with the MIRA antigen-specificity platform. Breadth was defined as the fraction of unique TCRs that were SARS-CoV-2-associated, and depth was defined as the fraction of total T cells that were SARS-CoV-2-associated. Using the MIRA data, each spike-specific TCR was mapped to the spike region that the TCR reacts to and placed in a CD4 or CD8 class. Log10-transformed breadth and depth values were compared by one-way ANOVA with Sidak's multiple comparisons tests. As stored in TCRdb, this immuneACCESS dataset retains in-frame rearrangements with V and J assigned. A fraction of the clones does not appear; measured against another copy, unresolved V genes explain less than half of the discrepancy, and the remainder lacks a known reason. V, J and clone size are taken as reported in that table, and D and trimming were inferred from the DNA itself. Present in this sample are 30,000 to 50,000 clones, approximately 85% of which were seen just once. 20% to 30% of the sample belongs to the ten largest clones.

The intended sense of this specimen's time point label: about 28 days (+/-7) after the second vaccine dose. The sample's treatment or condition, from its label and the paper: meningococcal conjugate vaccine given as trial control. Vaccinee samples were obtained from the UK trials COV001 and COV002, which included a single-blind randomized controlled phase 2/3 trial of AZD1222 (ChAdOx1 nCoV-19) in healthy adults. For TCRbeta chain sequencing, PBMC samples were collected from trial participants at day 0 and at day 28 after the second dose. This clone is described as hyperexpanded (1% or more). Its antigen is still unknown. No qualities accompany the bases; no much larger clone lies one base away. Overall study results and their limits: The 56-69-year group was small, and its depth increase did not reach significance, likely because of low power. Epitopes outside the regions mutated in the B.1.351 and B.1.1.7 variants were reportedly recognized by nearly half of the unique spike-specific TCRs. The vaccine-associated CD4 TCRs covered the entire spike protein, and the dominant responses fell in regions 160-218 and 743-854. Conclusions about previously exposed vaccinees are limited, since just a handful of AZD1222 recipients were seropositive for SARS-CoV-2 at baseline. Because no day 14 peak-response samples were available, the repertoires could be characterized only after the peak T cell response. Most participants were white British and females outnumbered males, and the authors suggested that clonal diversity may have been underestimated. After two AZD1222 doses, spike-specific TCR breadth and depth were significantly higher than at day 0 and than in MenACWY recipients.

V and J are truncated by 0 bases and 4 bases respectively, leaving an intervening sequence of 10 bases. From the cysteine up to the phenylalanine, the CDR3 has a length of 14 residues. Of all the DNA, just the CDR3 is kept, 42 bases in frame from base 1. Per the germline V gene, LGHNA is the CDR1 and YNFKEQ is the CDR2. This sequence was found in an adult who received the MenACWY meningococcal vaccine as a control. The rearrangement combines TRBV4-2 with TRBJ2-7; the D gene cannot be resolved reliably. This material consisted of peripheral blood, taken 28 days after the second dose of the MenACWY control vaccine. The nucleotides read TGTGCCAGCAGCCAAGAGTATGGCCCGTACGAGCAGTACTTC. It specifies CASSQEYGPYEQYF.